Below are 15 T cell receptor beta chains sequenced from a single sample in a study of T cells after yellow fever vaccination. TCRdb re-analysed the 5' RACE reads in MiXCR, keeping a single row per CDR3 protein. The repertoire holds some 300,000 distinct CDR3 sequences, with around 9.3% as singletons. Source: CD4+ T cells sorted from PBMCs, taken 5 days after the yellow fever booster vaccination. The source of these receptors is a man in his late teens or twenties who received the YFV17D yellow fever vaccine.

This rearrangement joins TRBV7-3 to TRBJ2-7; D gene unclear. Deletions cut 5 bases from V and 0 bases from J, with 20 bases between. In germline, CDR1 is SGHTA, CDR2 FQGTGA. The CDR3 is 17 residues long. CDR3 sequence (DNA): TGTGCCAGCAGCCCAACGACCGCGACTCCGAGCTCCTACGAGCAGTACTTC. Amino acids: CASSPTTATPSSYEQYF.

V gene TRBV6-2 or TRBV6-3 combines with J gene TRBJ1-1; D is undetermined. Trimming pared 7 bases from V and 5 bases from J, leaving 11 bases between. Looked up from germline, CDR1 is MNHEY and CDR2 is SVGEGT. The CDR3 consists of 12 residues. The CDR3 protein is CASKRSETEAFF. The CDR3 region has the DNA TGTGCCAGCAAGAGATCGGAGACTGAAGCTTTCTTT.

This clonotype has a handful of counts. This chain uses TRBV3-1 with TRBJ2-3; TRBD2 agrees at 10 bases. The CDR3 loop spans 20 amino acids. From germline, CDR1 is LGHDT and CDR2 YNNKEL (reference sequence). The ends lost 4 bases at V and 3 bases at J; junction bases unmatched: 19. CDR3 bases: TGTGCCAGCAGCCTCCGATCAGGGAGCGGGGGGGCCCTTGGAACAGATACGCAGTATTTT. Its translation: CASSLRSGSGGALGTDTQYF.

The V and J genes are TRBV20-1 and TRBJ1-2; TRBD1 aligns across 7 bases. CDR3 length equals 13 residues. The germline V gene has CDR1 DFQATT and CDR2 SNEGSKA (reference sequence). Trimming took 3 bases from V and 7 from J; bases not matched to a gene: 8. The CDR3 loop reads CSASEARGGGYTF. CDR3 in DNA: TGCAGTGCTAGTGAGGCCAGGGGGGGTGGCTACACCTTC.

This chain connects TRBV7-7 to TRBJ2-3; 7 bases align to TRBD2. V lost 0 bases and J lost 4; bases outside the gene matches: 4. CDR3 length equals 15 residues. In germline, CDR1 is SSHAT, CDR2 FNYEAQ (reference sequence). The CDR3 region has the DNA TGTGCCAGCAGCTTAGCGGGGGGGGAAGCAGATACGCAGTATTTT. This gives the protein CASSLAGGEADTQYF. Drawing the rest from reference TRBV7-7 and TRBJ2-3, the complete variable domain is GAGVSQSPRYKVTKRGQDVTLRCDPISSHATLYWYQQALGQGPEFLTYFNYEAQPDKSGLPSDRFSAERPEGSISTLTIQRTEQRDSAMYRCASSLAGGEADTQYFGPGTRLTVL.

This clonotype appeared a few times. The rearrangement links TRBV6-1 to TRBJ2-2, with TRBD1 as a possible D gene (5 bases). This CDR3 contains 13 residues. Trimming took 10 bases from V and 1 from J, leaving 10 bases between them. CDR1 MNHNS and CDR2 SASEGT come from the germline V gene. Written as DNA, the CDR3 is TGTGCCACTACTGACAGGAACACCGGGGAGCTGTTTTTT. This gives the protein CATTDRNTGELFF.

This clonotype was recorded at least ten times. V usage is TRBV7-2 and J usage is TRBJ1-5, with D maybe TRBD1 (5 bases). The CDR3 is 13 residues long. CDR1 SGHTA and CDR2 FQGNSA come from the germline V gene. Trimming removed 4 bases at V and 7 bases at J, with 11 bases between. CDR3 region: CASSYGGEQPQHF. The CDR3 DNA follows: TGTGCCAGCAGCTACGGGGGGGAGCAGCCCCAGCATTTT.

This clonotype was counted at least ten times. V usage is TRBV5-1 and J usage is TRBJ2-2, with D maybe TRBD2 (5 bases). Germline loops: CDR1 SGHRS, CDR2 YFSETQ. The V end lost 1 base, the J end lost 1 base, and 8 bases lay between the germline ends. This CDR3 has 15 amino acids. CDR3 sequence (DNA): TGCGCCAGCAGCTTGCTGCGGGTGAACACCGGGGAGCTGTTTTTT. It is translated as CASSLLRVNTGELFF.

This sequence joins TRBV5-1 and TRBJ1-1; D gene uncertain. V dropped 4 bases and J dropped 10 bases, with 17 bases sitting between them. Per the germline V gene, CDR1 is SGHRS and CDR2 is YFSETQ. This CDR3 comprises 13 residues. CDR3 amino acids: CASSPEPRRGAFF. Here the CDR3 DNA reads TGCGCCAGCAGCCCAGAGCCCCGTAGAGGAGCTTTCTTT.

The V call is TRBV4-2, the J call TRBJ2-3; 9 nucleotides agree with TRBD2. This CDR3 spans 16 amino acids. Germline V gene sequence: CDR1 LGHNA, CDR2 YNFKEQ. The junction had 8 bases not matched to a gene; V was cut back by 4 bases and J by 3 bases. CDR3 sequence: CASSRGGALRTDTQYF. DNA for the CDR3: TGTGCCAGCAGCCGCGGGGGGGCATTAAGGACAGATACGCAGTATTTT.

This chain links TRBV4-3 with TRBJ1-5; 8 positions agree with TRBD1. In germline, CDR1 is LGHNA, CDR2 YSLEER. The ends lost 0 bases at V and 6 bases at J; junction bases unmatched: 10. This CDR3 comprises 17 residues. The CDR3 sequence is CASSQDLNRGLVQPQHF. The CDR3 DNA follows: TGCGCCAGCAGCCAAGATTTGAACAGGGGGTTGGTTCAGCCCCAGCATTTT.

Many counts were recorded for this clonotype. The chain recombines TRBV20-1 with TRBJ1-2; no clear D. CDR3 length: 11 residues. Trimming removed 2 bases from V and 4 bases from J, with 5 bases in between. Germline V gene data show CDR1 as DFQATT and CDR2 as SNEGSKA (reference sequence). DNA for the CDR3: TGCAGTGCTAGAAGTGGCTATGGCTACACCTTC. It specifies CSARSGYGYTF.

The CDR3 DNA reads TGTGCCAGCAGTTCGGCAGGGAGAAATCGCTATGGCTACACCTTC. It specifies CASSSAGRNRYGYTF. The rearrangement uses TRBV6-6 and TRBJ1-2; D is possibly TRBD1 (5 bases). The CDR3 sequence is 15 residues long. Trimming stripped 4 bases from V and 4 bases from J, with 16 bases between. Per the germline V gene, CDR1 is MNHNY and CDR2 is SVGAGI (reference sequence).

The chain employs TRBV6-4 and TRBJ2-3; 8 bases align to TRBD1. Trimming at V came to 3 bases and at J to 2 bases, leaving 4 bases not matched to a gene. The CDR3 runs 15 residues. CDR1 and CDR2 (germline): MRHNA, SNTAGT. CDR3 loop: CASSDGQGPTDTQYF. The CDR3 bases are TGTGCCAGCAGTGATGGACAGGGTCCCACAGATACGCAGTATTTT.

CDR3 protein: CASSPDTNTEAFF. CDR3 coding DNA: TGTGCCAGCAGCCCCGACACGAACACTGAAGCTTTCTTT. The V gene is TRBV9, the J gene TRBJ1-1; D gene unclear. CDR3 length: 13 amino acids. V gave up 4 bases and J gave up 1 base, with 8 bases separating them. The germline V gene encodes CDR1 SGDLS and CDR2 YYNGEE.